A single sample gave rise to the 13 T cell receptor beta chains below, sequenced in a study of cytomegalovirus exposure and HLA in healthy donors. The PCR used 60 Vbeta and 13 Jbeta primers. Assay used: immunoSEQ multiplex PCR; TCRdb lists only in-frame clones, some missing. The table has fewer than 200,000 clones, roughly 84% seen once. The sample was PBMCs. The receptors come from a male donor in good health and CMV-seronegative.

The CDR3 sequence: CAISESSGVSSYEQYF. The CDR3 DNA is TGTGCCATCAGTGAGTCTAGCGGGGTGAGCTCCTACGAGCAGTACTTC. The chain uses TRBV10-3 and TRBJ2-7, with TRBD2 matching 8 bases. The V segment lost 0 bases and the J segment 0 bases; nucleotides outside the gene matches: 4. The CDR3 spans 16 residues. Germline CDR1 reads ENHRY; CDR2 reads SYGVKD.

The J gene is TRBJ2-2, the V gene TRBV19, with 9 bases identical to TRBD2. V was pared by 5 bases and J by 1 base, with 8 bases of the junction left unmatched. Germline loops: CDR1 LNHDA, CDR2 SQIVND (reference sequence). The CDR3 is made up of 17 amino acids. The CDR3 protein is CASSASLAGLNTGELFF. The CDR3 DNA reads as TGTGCCAGTAGTGCCAGCCTAGCGGGATTGAACACCGGGGAGCTGTTTTTT. The whole variable domain, filled in from reference TRBV19 and TRBJ2-2, reads DGGITQSPKYLFRKEGQNVTLSCEQNLNHDAMYWYRQDPGQGLRLIYYSQIVNDFQKGDIAEGYSVSREKKESFPLTVTSAQKNPTAFYLCASSASLAGLNTGELFFGEGSRLTVL.

The chain combines TRBV11-3 with TRBJ2-1, with TRBD2 matching over 10 bases. The V gene end was trimmed by 5 bases and the J gene end by 9 bases; junction bases not matched to a gene: 10. The CDR3 spans 15 residues. Germline CDR1 is SGHNT and CDR2 is YENEEA. The CDR3: CASSRSGTSDSEQFF. In DNA, the CDR3 is TGTGCCAGCAGCAGATCCGGGACTAGCGATTCTGAGCAGTTCTTC. Drawing the rest from reference TRBV11-3 and TRBJ2-1, the complete variable domain is EAGVVQSPRYKIIEKKQPVAFWCNPISGHNTLYWYLQNLGQGPELLIRYENEEAVDDSQLPKDRFSAERLKGVDSTLKIQPAELGDSAVYLCASSRSGTSDSEQFFGPGTRLTVL.

This clone was observed a few times. The V call is TRBV9, the J call TRBJ1-6; D gene ambiguous. The CDR3 sequence is 15 residues long. Trimming pared 0 bases from V and 6 bases from J, leaving 10 bases between. Germline lookup yields CDR1 SGDLS and CDR2 YYNGEE. The CDR3 region is CASSVDVLPNSPLHF. CDR3 DNA: TGTGCCAGCAGCGTAGACGTACTCCCTAATTCACCCCTCCACTTT.

This chain joins TRBV28 and TRBJ1-4, with 7 bases identical to TRBD1. Germline CDR1 reads MDHEN; CDR2 reads SYDVKM. This CDR3 is built from 15 residues. V was pared by 6 bases and J by 6 bases, with 10 bases of the junction left unmatched. The CDR3, as DNA: TGTGCCAGCAGACTTACAGGGGCCAATGATGAAAAACTGTTTTTT. Translation: CASRLTGANDEKLFF.

The chain recombines TRBV30 with TRBJ2-7; 11 bases match TRBD2. Germline V lookup: CDR1 GTSNPN, CDR2 SVGIG (reference sequence). Germline trimming cut 1 base from V and 3 bases from J; bases unmatched to any gene: 5. The CDR3 totals 15 residues. This chain's CDR3 is CAWSGAGTSGYEQYF. For the CDR3, the DNA is TGTGCCTGGAGTGGCGCCGGGACTAGCGGCTACGAGCAGTACTTC.

In this sample, this clone turned up a few times. This rearrangement joins TRBV2 to TRBJ1-5, with no clear D. Germline CDR1 SNHLY, CDR2 FYNNEI. The V gene lost 3 bases and the J gene lost 3 bases, with 12 bases spanning the gap. This CDR3 region has 15 residues. The CDR3 region is CASSDATSFNQPQHF. CDR3 sequence (DNA): TGTGCCAGCAGTGATGCGACAAGCTTCAATCAGCCCCAGCATTTT. Supplemented by reference TRBV2 and TRBJ1-5, the full variable domain reads EPEVTQTPSHQVTQMGQEVILRCVPISNHLYFYWYRQILGQKVEFLVSFYNNEISEKSEIFDDQFSVERPDGSNFTLKIRSTKLEDSAMYFCASSDATSFNQPQHFGDGTRLSIL.

The chain couples TRBV19 to TRBJ1-1; weak D call: TRBD1 (6 bases). The CDR3 sequence is 12 residues long. The germline V gene encodes CDR1 LNHDA and CDR2 SQIVND (reference sequence). Trimming removed 7 bases from V and 7 bases from J, with 13 bases in between. Here the CDR3 reads CASTWGGSEAFF. The CDR3, as DNA: TGTGCCAGTACTTGGGGGGGCAGTGAAGCTTTCTTT.

This clone was seen a handful of times. Lacking the conserved final phenylalanine or tryptophan, this CDR3 likely reflects a read error. The DNA is left out, because the CDR3 cannot be placed on it with certainty; the CDR3 is given as TCRdb lists it. The chain uses TRBV27 and TRBJ1-5. Germline CDR1 and CDR2: MNHEY and SMNVEV (reference sequence). The CDR3 has 8 amino acids, counting both end residues. This CDR3 reads CASSPLGI.

The V gene is TRBV10-3, the J gene TRBJ1-1; weak D call: TRBD1 (5 bases). Trimming pared 7 bases from V and 1 base from J, leaving 7 bases between. The CDR3 contains 12 residues. The V gene's germline CDR1 is ENHRY and CDR2 SYGVKD. The CDR3 nucleotides are TGTGCCATCACGGGGGGGAACACTGAAGCTTTCTTT. Its translation: CAITGGNTEAFF.

V gene TRBV6-4 combines with J gene TRBJ2-1, with 11 bases matching TRBD2. The CDR3 loop spans 16 amino acids. Trimming at V came to 6 bases and at J to 1 base, leaving 5 bases not matched to a gene. Germline V gene sequence: CDR1 MRHNA, CDR2 SNTAGT. CDR3: CASSRTSGSSYNEQFF. The CDR3 DNA reads as TGTGCCAGCAGCCGAACTAGCGGGAGTTCCTACAATGAGCAGTTCTTC.

A word on this clone: Distinct nucleotide sequences in the sample also encode this CDR3. The CDR3 loop is CASSYSGQGTYEQYF. CDR3 sequence (DNA): TGTGCCAGCAGTTACTCGGGACAGGGGACCTACGAGCAGTACTTC. The V and J genes are TRBV6-5 and TRBJ2-7; 10 bases align to TRBD1. Germline CDR1 MNHEY, CDR2 SVGAGI. The CDR3 is 15 amino acids. The J segment lost 2 bases and the V segment lost 0 bases, leaving 1 base of the junction unmatched.

The genes are TRBV27 and TRBJ2-7; 9 bases are a match to TRBD1. The J segment lost 5 bases and the V segment lost 0 bases, leaving 8 bases of the junction unmatched. This CDR3 contains 16 residues. Germline CDR1 reads MNHEY; CDR2 reads SMNVEV (reference sequence). CDR3 DNA: TGTGCCAGCAGTTTATCGCGGACAGGGGCCCCCGACGAGCAGTACTTC. As protein: CASSLSRTGAPDEQYF.